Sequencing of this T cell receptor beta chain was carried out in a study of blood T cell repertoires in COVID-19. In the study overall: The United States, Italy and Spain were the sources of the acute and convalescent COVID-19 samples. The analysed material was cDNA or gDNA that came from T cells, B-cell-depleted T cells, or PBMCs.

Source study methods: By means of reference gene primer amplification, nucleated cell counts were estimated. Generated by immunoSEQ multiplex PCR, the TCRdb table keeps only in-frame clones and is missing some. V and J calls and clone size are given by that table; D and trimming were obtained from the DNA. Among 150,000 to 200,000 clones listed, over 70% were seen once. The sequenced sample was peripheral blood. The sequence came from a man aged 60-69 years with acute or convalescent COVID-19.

CDR3 amino acids: CATSDFRGSYGYTF. The DNA for the CDR3 is TGTGCCACCAGTGATTTTAGGGGTTCCTATGGCTACACCTTC. The rearrangement uses TRBV24-1 and TRBJ1-2; tentatively, D is TRBD1 (5 bases). The germline V gene has CDR1 KGHDR and CDR2 SFDVKD. The CDR3 sequence is 14 residues long. The ends were cut back, 1 base at V and 4 bases at J, with 9 bases in the middle.